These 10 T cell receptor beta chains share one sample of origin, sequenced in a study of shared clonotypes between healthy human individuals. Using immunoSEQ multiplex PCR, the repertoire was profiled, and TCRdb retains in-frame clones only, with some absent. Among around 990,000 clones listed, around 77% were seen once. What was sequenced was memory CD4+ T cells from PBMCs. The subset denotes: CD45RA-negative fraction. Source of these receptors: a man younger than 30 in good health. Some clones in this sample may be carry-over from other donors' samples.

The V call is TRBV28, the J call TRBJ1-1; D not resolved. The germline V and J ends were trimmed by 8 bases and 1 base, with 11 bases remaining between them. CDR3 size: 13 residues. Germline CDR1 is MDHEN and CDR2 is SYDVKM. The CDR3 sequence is CASPYPANTEAFF. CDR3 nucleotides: TGTGCCAGCCCCTACCCCGCGAACACTGAAGCTTTCTTT.

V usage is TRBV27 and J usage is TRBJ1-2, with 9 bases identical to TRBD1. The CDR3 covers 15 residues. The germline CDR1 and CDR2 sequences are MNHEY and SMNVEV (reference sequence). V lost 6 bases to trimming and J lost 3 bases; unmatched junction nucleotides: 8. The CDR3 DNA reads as TGTGCCAGCAGCCCCCGTAGGACAGGGGACTATGGCTACACCTTC. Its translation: CASSPRRTGDYGYTF.

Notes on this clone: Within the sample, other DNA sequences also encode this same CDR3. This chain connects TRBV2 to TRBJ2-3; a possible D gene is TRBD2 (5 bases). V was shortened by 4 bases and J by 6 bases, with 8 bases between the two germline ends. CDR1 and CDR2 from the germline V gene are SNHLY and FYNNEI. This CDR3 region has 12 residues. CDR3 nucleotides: TGTGCCAGCAGTGGGACGGGGGATACGCAGTATTTT. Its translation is CASSGTGDTQYF.

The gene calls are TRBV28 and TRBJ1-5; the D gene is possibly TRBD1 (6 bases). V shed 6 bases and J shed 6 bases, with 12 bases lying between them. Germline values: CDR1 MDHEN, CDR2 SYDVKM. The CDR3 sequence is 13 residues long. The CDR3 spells CASRPHRVQPQHF. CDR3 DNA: TGTGCCAGCAGGCCACACAGGGTTCAGCCCCAGCATTTT.

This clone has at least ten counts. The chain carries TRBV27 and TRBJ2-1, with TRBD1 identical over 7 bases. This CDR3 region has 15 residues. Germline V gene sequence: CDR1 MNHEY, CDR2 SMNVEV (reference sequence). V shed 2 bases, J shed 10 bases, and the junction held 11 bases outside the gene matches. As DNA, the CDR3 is TGTGCCAGCAGTTTAGGAACAGGGGATCGTCAGGAGCAGTTCTTC. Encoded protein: CASSLGTGDRQEQFF.

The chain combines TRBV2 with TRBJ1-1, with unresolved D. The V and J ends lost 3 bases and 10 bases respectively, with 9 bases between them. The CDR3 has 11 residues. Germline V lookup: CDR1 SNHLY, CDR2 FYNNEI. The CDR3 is CASSDNPGAFF. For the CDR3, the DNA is TGTGCCAGCAGTGACAACCCAGGAGCTTTCTTT.

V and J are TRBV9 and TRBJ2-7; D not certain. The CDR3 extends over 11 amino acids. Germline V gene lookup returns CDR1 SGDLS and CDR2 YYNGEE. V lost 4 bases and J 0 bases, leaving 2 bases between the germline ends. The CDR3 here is CASSPSYEQYF. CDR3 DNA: TGTGCCAGCAGCCCCTCCTACGAGCAGTACTTC.

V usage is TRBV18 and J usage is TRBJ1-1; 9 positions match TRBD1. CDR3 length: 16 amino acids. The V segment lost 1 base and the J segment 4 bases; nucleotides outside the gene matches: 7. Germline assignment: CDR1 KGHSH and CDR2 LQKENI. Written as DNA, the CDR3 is TGTGCCAGCTCACCACGGGACAGGGCCAAGGGCACTGAAGCTTTCTTT. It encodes CASSPRDRAKGTEAFF.

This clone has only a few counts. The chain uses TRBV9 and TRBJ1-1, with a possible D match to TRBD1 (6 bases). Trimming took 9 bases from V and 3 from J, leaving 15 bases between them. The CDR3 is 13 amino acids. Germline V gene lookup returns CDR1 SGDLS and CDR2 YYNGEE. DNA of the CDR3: TGTGCCACCTACCACAGGGTAGACACTGAAGCTTTCTTT. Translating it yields CATYHRVDTEAFF.

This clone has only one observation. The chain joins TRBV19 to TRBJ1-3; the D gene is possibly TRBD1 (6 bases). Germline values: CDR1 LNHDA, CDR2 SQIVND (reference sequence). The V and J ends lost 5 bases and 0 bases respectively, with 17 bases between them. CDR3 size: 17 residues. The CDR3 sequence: CASSPREGGLSGNTIYF. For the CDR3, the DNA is TGTGCCAGTAGTCCACGAGAGGGGGGACTCTCTGGAAACACCATATATTTT.